This T cell receptor (beta chain) was obtained from a study of cytomegalovirus exposure and HLA in healthy donors. On the study more broadly: In an early release, HLA-typed donors contributed 75 million to 85 million unique TCR sequences. Of all 400 or so donors who were genotyped, around 82% belonged to the Caucasian-associated ancestry cluster. General study results and limits: Rare sequences made up most TCRs, while some public TCRs were found in many donors.

To note about this clone: Its target is unknown.

PCR used 60 Vbeta primers and 13 Jbeta primers. Sequencing used immunoSEQ multiplex PCR; TCRdb keeps in-frame clones, though not all of them. The sample shows approximately 100,000 clones, around 80% of them seen only once. Trimming took 0 bases from V and 10 from J, leaving 18 bases between them. Germline values: CDR1 ENHRY, CDR2 SYGVKD. The CDR3 runs to 15 residues. The rearrangement joins TRBV10-3 to TRBJ1-2; tentatively, D is TRBD1 (6 bases). The clonotype was recovered from a woman aged 40 to 50 in good health and CMV-seronegative. Input material: PBMCs. As DNA, the CDR3 is TGTGCCATCAGTGAGTCGACCACAGGGAAGCGAGACTACACCTTC. Its protein is CAISESTTGKRDYTF.